This TCR beta chain stems from a study of Graves' ophthalmopathy and Graves' hyperthyroidism. Fresh peripheral blood (about 10 ml) yielded the PBMCs. RNA transcripts provided the template for amplifying TCR beta CDR3 regions. HTBI-primed first-round RT-PCR preceded second-round multiplex PCR. TCRdb redid the calling of the multiplex PCR reads with MiXCR, one entry per CDR3 protein. The sample lists around 40,000 distinct CDR3 sequences, roughly half occurring once. Germline-derived CDR1 and CDR2 are MDHEN and SYDVKM. Germline trimming cut 11 bases from V and 8 bases from J; bases unmatched to any gene: 10. The CDR3 loop spans 13 amino acids.

This sequence was found in an adult man with Graves' ophthalmopathy. The chain is built from TRBV28 and TRBJ1-4, with TRBD1 matching over 8 bases. The sample taken for sequencing was peripheral blood. The CDR3 DNA sequence: TGTGCCTCCCGGGGGGGACAGGCGGAAAAACTGTTTTTT. Its translation is CASRGGQAEKLFF.